This is a list of T cell receptor beta chains from one sample in a study of EBV T-cell therapy then PD-1 blockade in nasopharyngeal carcinoma. Their antigen targets remain unknown. The repertoire was sequenced with immunoSEQ multiplex PCR; TCRdb's copy has only in-frame clones and lacks some. Counted here are about 20,000 clones, roughly 80% occurring once; the ten biggest clones make up 30% to 35%. This specimen consisted of CD8+ T cells from blood, obtained at roughly day 250 from a patient whose treatment included autologous EBV-specific T cells and nivolumab. The receptors stem from a man between 40 and 49 years old with nasopharyngeal carcinoma. Both conserved end residues are part of each CDR3. The D gene is left open where the match is weak. Rows give clone size only sometimes, using once, few, many, or a class for an expanded clone.

CDR3aa: CASSDSDTGELFF
CDR3nt: TGTGCCAGCAGTGACTCGGACACCGGGGAGCTGTTTTTT
abundance: .
v_gene: TRBV6-4
j_gene: TRBJ2-2
d_gene: .

CDR3aa: CASSDSVQAGELFF
CDR3nt: TGTGCCAGCAGTGACTCTGTTCAGGCCGGGGAGCTGTTTTTT
abundance: .
v_gene: TRBV6-4
j_gene: TRBJ2-2
d_gene: .

CDR3aa: CASIRSVGETQYF
CDR3nt: TGTGCCAGCATACGCTCCGTCGGGGAGACCCAGTACTTC
abundance: once
v_gene: TRBV6-5
j_gene: TRBJ2-5
d_gene: .

CDR3aa: CASSLEGGGVRSPLHF
CDR3nt: TGTGCCAGCAGCTTGGAGGGCGGGGGAGTAAGGTCACCCCTCCACTTT
abundance: .
v_gene: TRBV5-5
j_gene: TRBJ1-6
d_gene: .

CDR3aa: CASSARGLNTEAFF
CDR3nt: TGCGCCAGCAGTGCCAGGGGGCTGAACACTGAAGCTTTCTTT
abundance: .
v_gene: TRBV4-3
j_gene: TRBJ1-1
d_gene: TRBD1

CDR3aa: CASSTQYTEAFF
CDR3nt: TGTGCCAGCAGCACCCAATACACTGAAGCTTTCTTT
abundance: .
v_gene: TRBV13
j_gene: TRBJ1-1
d_gene: .

CDR3aa: CASSPSYRGNYGYTF
CDR3nt: TGTGCCAGTAGTCCCTCCTACAGGGGCAACTATGGCTACACCTTC
abundance: .
v_gene: TRBV19
j_gene: TRBJ1-2
d_gene: TRBD1

CDR3aa: CASSALLAGADEQFF
CDR3nt: TGTGCCAGCAGCGCCCTTCTAGCGGGGGCCGATGAGCAGTTCTTC
abundance: .
v_gene: TRBV6-4
j_gene: TRBJ2-1
d_gene: TRBD2

CDR3aa: CASSHSQSGAGELFF
CDR3nt: TGTGCCAGCAGTCACTCCCAGTCAGGAGCCGGGGAGCTGTTTTTT
abundance: large
v_gene: TRBV6-2/TRBV6-3
j_gene: TRBJ2-2
d_gene: .

CDR3aa: CASSLAGAPINTGELFF
CDR3nt: TGTGCCAGCAGCTTAGCAGGGGCTCCTATCAACACCGGGGAGCTGTTTTTT
abundance: .
v_gene: TRBV5-5
j_gene: TRBJ2-2
d_gene: .

CDR3aa: CASSFGTGGNTEAFF
CDR3nt: TGTGCCAGCAGCTTCGGGACAGGGGGCAACACTGAAGCTTTCTTT
abundance: .
v_gene: TRBV11-3
j_gene: TRBJ1-1
d_gene: TRBD1

CDR3aa: CASSYPGQGSYNSPLHF
CDR3nt: TGTGCCAGCAGTTACCCGGGACAGGGTTCCTATAATTCACCCCTCCACTTT
abundance: .
v_gene: TRBV28
j_gene: TRBJ1-6
d_gene: TRBD1

CDR3aa: CASSDIGGSQPQHF
CDR3nt: TGTGCCAGCAGTGATATAGGGGGCAGTCAGCCCCAGCATTTT
abundance: .
v_gene: TRBV6-1
j_gene: TRBJ1-5
d_gene: TRBD1

CDR3aa: CASSEAGWNSPLHF
CDR3nt: TGTGCCAGCAGTGAAGCGGGTTGGAATTCACCCCTCCACTTT
abundance: .
v_gene: TRBV6-1
j_gene: TRBJ1-6
d_gene: .

CDR3aa: CATSDLGVTLHF
CDR3nt: TGTGCCACCAGTGATTTGGGGGTTACCCTCCACTTT
abundance: .
v_gene: TRBV24-1
j_gene: TRBJ1-6
d_gene: .

CDR3aa: CASSELGSVGGQPQHF
CDR3nt: TGTGCCAGCAGTGAGTTAGGATCGGTTGGGGGTCAGCCCCAGCATTTT
abundance: .
v_gene: TRBV2
j_gene: TRBJ1-5
d_gene: .

CDR3aa: CASSAFGSGELFF
CDR3nt: TGTGCCAGCAGCGCCTTTGGGAGCGGGGAGCTGTTTTTT
abundance: .
v_gene: TRBV9
j_gene: TRBJ2-2
d_gene: .

CDR3aa: CASSQESGQGDNEQFF
CDR3nt: TGTGCCAGCAGCCAAGAGTCTGGGCAGGGCGACAATGAGCAGTTCTTC
abundance: medium-sized
v_gene: TRBV4-2
j_gene: TRBJ2-1
d_gene: .

CDR3aa: CASSNGVRSYNEQFF
CDR3nt: TGTGCCAGCAGCAACGGCGTCCGATCCTACAATGAGCAGTTCTTC
abundance: once
v_gene: TRBV27
j_gene: TRBJ2-1
d_gene: .

CDR3aa: CASSKAPDRLAETQYF
CDR3nt: TGTGCCAGCAGCAAAGCCCCGGACAGGTTGGCGGAGACCCAGTACTTC
abundance: .
v_gene: TRBV21-1
j_gene: TRBJ2-5
d_gene: .

CDR3aa: CASSLGTRRGYTF
CDR3nt: TGTGCCAGCAGTTTAGGGACACGGAGGGGCTACACCTTC
abundance: .
v_gene: TRBV27
j_gene: TRBJ1-2
d_gene: .

CDR3aa: CASSLAAGPPYEQYF
CDR3nt: TGTGCCAGCAGCTTGGCCGCGGGGCCACCCTACGAGCAGTACTTC
abundance: .
v_gene: TRBV5-5
j_gene: TRBJ2-7
d_gene: .

CDR3aa: CASSQDQGGGLYEQYF
CDR3nt: TGCGCCAGCAGCCAAGATCAGGGGGGTGGGTTATACGAGCAGTACTTC
abundance: once
v_gene: TRBV4-3
j_gene: TRBJ2-7
d_gene: .